This TCR beta chain was obtained from a study of T cells in localized non-small cell lung cancer. Only in-frame clones appear in the TCRdb table, and some are missing; sequencing was by immunoSEQ multiplex PCR. Seen here are about 40,000 clones, about 87% observed once, and the top ten hold approximately 3.5%. Comment on this clone: The antigen remains undetermined.

Regarding the study as a whole: Measurement of T cell clonality placed uninvolved adjacent lung highest, above the level in tumor. One tumor region alone was sequenced, and heterogeneity therefore remains possible.

Germline CDR1 is LNHDA and CDR2 is SQIVND (reference sequence). The length of the CDR3 is 14 residues. Trimming removed 3 bases at V and 0 bases at J, with 8 bases between. The sequences come from peripheral blood, collected before any cancer treatment. This chain links TRBV19 with TRBJ1-1; D remains unclear. This clonotype originated in a man aged 18 to 49 with stage I lung adenocarcinoma. The CDR3 loop is CASSISRMNTEAFF. CDR3 DNA sequence: TGTGCCAGTAGTATCTCTCGGATGAACACTGAAGCTTTCTTT.